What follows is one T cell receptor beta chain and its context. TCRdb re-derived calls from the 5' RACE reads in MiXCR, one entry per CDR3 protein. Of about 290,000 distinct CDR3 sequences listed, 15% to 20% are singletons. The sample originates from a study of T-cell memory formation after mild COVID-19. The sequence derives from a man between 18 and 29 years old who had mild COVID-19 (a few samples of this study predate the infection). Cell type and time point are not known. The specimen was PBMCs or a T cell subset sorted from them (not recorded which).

The CDR3 region is CASSVSTKTPYSGGAYEQFF. In DNA form, the CDR3 reads TGTGCCAGCAGCGTAAGCACAAAAACCCCGTATAGCGGGGGGGCCTATGAGCAGTTCTTC. This sequence joins TRBV9 and TRBJ2-1; 11 nucleotides line up with TRBD2. Germline lookup yields CDR1 SGDLS and CDR2 YYNGEE. This CDR3 has 20 amino acids. V lost 1 base, J lost 8 bases, and 20 bases stayed unmatched.